The 24 T cell receptor beta chains in this list originate from one sample, sequenced in a study of shared clonotypes between healthy human individuals. The data were produced by immunoSEQ multiplex PCR, yet TCRdb's version contains in-frame clones alone and is incomplete. The sample yields about 2.5 million clones, about 90% seen once. Sample: naive CD4+ T cells from PBMCs. The subset here: CD45RA+ positively selected. Every receptor here comes from a man younger than 30 in good health. Some clones in this sample may be carry-over from other donors' samples.

The chain couples TRBV7-9 to TRBJ2-7, with no clear D. CDR3 length: 14 residues. The germline V gene has CDR1 SEHNR and CDR2 FQNEAQ (reference sequence). Trimming pared 5 bases from V and 2 bases from J, leaving 13 bases between. The CDR3 region is CASSPFVGPYEQYF. CDR3 DNA: TGTGCCAGCAGCCCTTTCGTGGGCCCCTACGAGCAGTACTTC. The full variable domain, its missing parts supplied by reference TRBV7-9 and TRBJ2-7, is DTGVSQNPRHKITKRGQNVTFRCDPISEHNRLYWYRQTLGQGPEFLTYFQNEAQLEKSRLLSDRFSAERPKGSFSTLEIQRTEQGDSAMYLCASSPFVGPYEQYFGPGTRLTVT.

J is TRBJ1-2 and V is TRBV6-4; D might be TRBD1 (5 bases). V gave up 4 bases and J gave up 2 bases, with 11 bases separating them. The CDR3 runs to 14 residues. The germline CDR1 and CDR2 sequences are MRHNA and SNTAGT. The CDR3 region is CASSVRDGNYGYTF. In DNA form, the CDR3 reads TGTGCCAGCAGTGTTCGGGACGGCAACTATGGCTACACCTTC.

The rearrangement links TRBV9 to TRBJ2-2, with 10 bases identical to TRBD2. Per the germline V gene, CDR1 is SGDLS and CDR2 is YYNGEE. The CDR3 contains 16 residues. Trimming took 5 bases from V and 4 from J; bases not matched to a gene: 8. The CDR3 DNA sequence: TGTGCCAGCAGATCAGTAGCGGGAGGCGTCACCGGGGAGCTGTTTTTT. This sequence encodes CASRSVAGGVTGELFF.

This chain joins TRBV7-9 and TRBJ2-3; D not certain. Germline V gene lookup returns CDR1 SEHNR and CDR2 FQNEAQ (reference sequence). The CDR3 length is 14 residues. Between the trimmed V and J ends, which lost 3 bases and 2 bases, there was a span of 9 bases. The CDR3 DNA is TGTGCCAGCAGCTTTGCTCGTAACACAGATACGCAGTATTTT. This sequence encodes CASSFARNTDTQYF.

This clone was counted only a few times. This chain connects TRBV18 to TRBJ1-5; D is undetermined. Trimming shortened V by 6 bases and J by 0 bases, and 12 bases separated the two germline ends. The CDR3 has 15 residues. CDR1 and CDR2 from the germline V gene are KGHSH and LQKENI. The CDR3 region is CASSRTGHSNQPQHF. The CDR3 coding sequence is TGTGCCAGCTCCAGGACCGGGCATAGCAATCAGCCCCAGCATTTT.

This clone was seen only a few times. The chain combines TRBV5-1 with TRBJ1-1, with D unclear. This CDR3 is 15 amino acids long. Trimming took off 3 bases at V and 2 bases at J, with 14 bases between the two ends. Germline V gene data show CDR1 as SGHRS and CDR2 as YFSETQ. DNA of the CDR3: TGCGCCAGCAGCTCCCGGGCGCATTCTAACACTGAAGCTTTCTTT. It codes for CASSSRAHSNTEAFF.

V is TRBV6-1 and J is TRBJ2-2; D perhaps matches TRBD1 (6 bases). Germline V lookup: CDR1 MNHNS, CDR2 SASEGT. The CDR3 consists of 14 residues. Trimming took 4 bases from V and 5 from J, leaving 11 bases between them. The CDR3 sequence: CASSGGQITGELFF. Written as DNA, the CDR3 is TGTGCCAGCAGTGGAGGACAGATTACCGGGGAGCTGTTTTTT.

This chain links TRBV7-3 with TRBJ2-2, with 8 nucleotides matching TRBD2. V lost 5 bases, J lost 5 bases, and 7 bases stayed unmatched. The CDR3 length is 15 residues. CDR1 and CDR2 from the germline V gene are SGHTA and FQGTGA. CDR3 DNA sequence: TGTGCCAGCAGCCCCGAGCGGGAGCGAACCGGGGAGCTGTTTTTT. Amino acid sequence: CASSPERERTGELFF.

CDR3 residues: CASRGMVNTDTQYF. The CDR3 nucleotides read TGTGCCAGCAGGGGGATGGTGAACACAGATACGCAGTATTTT. This sequence joins TRBV2 and TRBJ2-3; D is unresolved. CDR1 and CDR2 (germline): SNHLY, FYNNEI. CDR3 length: 14 amino acids. Trimming pared 6 bases from V and 2 bases from J, leaving 12 bases between.

The J gene is TRBJ2-6, the V gene TRBV5-1; TRBD1 is a possible D gene (5 bases). V was shortened by 7 bases and J by 0 bases, with 14 bases between the two germline ends. Looked up from germline, CDR1 is SGHRS and CDR2 is YFSETQ. This CDR3 contains 16 residues. The CDR3 region has the DNA TGCGCCAGCTTTGCAGGGTCTCGCTCTGGGGCCAACGTCCTGACTTTC. Protein sequence: CASFAGSRSGANVLTF.

Only one count was recorded for this clone. The V call is TRBV18, the J call TRBJ2-1; D unresolved. Germline V gives CDR1 KGHSH, CDR2 LQKENI. V shed 6 bases and J shed 5 bases, with 11 bases lying between them. This CDR3 is 13 amino acids long. This chain's CDR3 is CASSTSRDNEQFF. CDR3 sequence (DNA): TGTGCCAGCTCCACCAGCAGAGACAATGAGCAGTTCTTC.

This chain links TRBV11-2 with TRBJ2-1; 10 bases match TRBD2. CDR3 length equals 16 residues. From germline, CDR1 is SGHAT and CDR2 FQNNGV. Losses at the gene ends were 5 bases for V and 1 base for J; bases not matched to a gene: 5. As DNA, the CDR3 is TGTGCCAGCAGCCGTCTAGCGGGAGTGTCCTACAATGAGCAGTTCTTC. It encodes CASSRLAGVSYNEQFF.

This chain joins TRBV18 and TRBJ1-1, with no clear D. The CDR3 totals 14 residues. Germline V gene lookup returns CDR1 KGHSH and CDR2 LQKENI. Trimming left V 6 bases short and J 0 bases short, with 11 bases between. The CDR3 nucleotides read TGTGCCAGCTCCCCAATCCGACTGAACACTGAAGCTTTCTTT. This codes for CASSPIRLNTEAFF.

The CDR3 spells CASSQGAGTQYF. As DNA, the CDR3 is TGTGCCAGCAGCCAAGGGGCCGGTACGCAGTATTTT. The chain combines TRBV7-3 with TRBJ2-3; D may be TRBD1 (5 bases). The CDR3 is 12 residues long. Germline V gene data show CDR1 as SGHTA and CDR2 as FQGTGA. The germline V and J ends were trimmed by 5 bases and 8 bases, with 11 bases remaining between them.

The chain couples TRBV28 to TRBJ2-1, with TRBD2 matching over 7 bases. J was trimmed by 5 bases and V by 6 bases; bases with no gene match: 10. Germline values: CDR1 MDHEN, CDR2 SYDVKM. The CDR3 is made up of 15 amino acids. CDR3 in amino acids: CASSPGGSSDNEQFF. CDR3 DNA: TGTGCCAGCAGCCCAGGCGGGAGCTCTGACAATGAGCAGTTCTTC.

This rearrangement joins TRBV4-3 to TRBJ1-2; 9 nucleotides match TRBD1. This CDR3 comprises 16 residues. V was pared by 0 bases and J by 8 bases, with 10 bases of the junction left unmatched. The germline gives CDR1 LGHNA, CDR2 YSLEER. The CDR3 sequence: CASSQEFLDRGGGYTF. In DNA, the CDR3 is TGCGCCAGCAGCCAAGAGTTTCTGGACAGGGGAGGCGGCTACACCTTC.

The V gene is TRBV6-6, the J gene TRBJ1-2; 11 bases agree with TRBD1. Germline CDR1 is MNHNY and CDR2 is SVGAGI (reference sequence). CDR3 size: 14 residues. The V gene end was trimmed by 6 bases and the J gene end by 2 bases; junction bases not matched to a gene: 2. CDR3 coding DNA: TGTGCCAGCAGAGGACAGGGGGCCAACTATGGCTACACCTTC. Its protein product is CASRGQGANYGYTF.

This chain connects TRBV9 to TRBJ1-4; D gene unclear. The CDR3 consists of 14 residues. Germline V lookup: CDR1 SGDLS, CDR2 YYNGEE. Between the trimmed V and J ends, which lost 3 bases and 3 bases, there was a span of 9 bases. The CDR3 loop is CASSAYGANEKLFF. CDR3 in DNA: TGTGCCAGCAGCGCGTATGGAGCTAATGAAAAACTGTTTTTT.

The rearrangement uses TRBV7-9 and TRBJ1-4; TRBD1 might be the D (5 bases). The CDR3 extends over 15 amino acids. Germline V CDR1 and CDR2: SEHNR, FQNEAQ (reference sequence). V was clipped by 0 bases and J by 10 bases, with 15 bases between them. Here the CDR3 DNA reads TGTGCCAGCAGCTTAGCGGGGGGTTCCGGAGGAAAACTGTTTTTT. Translated, it gives CASSLAGGSGGKLFF.

Of note for this clone: Other DNA sequences in this specimen translate into the identical CDR3. J is TRBJ2-2 and V is TRBV5-4; 13 nucleotides align to TRBD2. This CDR3 region has 15 residues. V lost 4 bases and J lost 5; bases outside the gene matches: 2. Germline V lookup: CDR1 SGHNT, CDR2 YYREEE (reference sequence). The CDR3: CASSRTSGSTGELFF. CDR3 coding DNA: TGTGCCAGCAGCCGGACTAGCGGGAGTACCGGGGAGCTGTTTTTT.

This chain joins TRBV7-9 and TRBJ2-7; 7 bases are a match to TRBD1. Unmatched junction bases numbered 7, after V lost 5 bases and J lost 0 bases. CDR1 is SEHNR, CDR2 FQNEAQ, per germline (reference sequence). This CDR3 contains 15 residues. CDR3 loop: CASSLGQESSYEQYF. The CDR3 DNA sequence: TGTGCCAGCAGCCTCGGACAGGAGAGCTCCTACGAGCAGTACTTC.

As regards this clone: Other nucleotide sequences in the sample specify the same CDR3. The chain couples TRBV7-2 to TRBJ2-7, with 9 bases that match TRBD2. Germline V gives CDR1 SGHTA, CDR2 FQGNSA. Losses at the gene ends were 1 base for V and 2 bases for J; bases not matched to a gene: 6. This CDR3 contains 16 residues. The CDR3 sequence is CASSLVGGRATYEQYF. The CDR3 DNA is TGTGCCAGCAGCTTAGTTGGCGGGAGGGCCACCTACGAGCAGTACTTC.

This chain connects TRBV4-1 to TRBJ2-2; D unresolved. Germline V lookup: CDR1 MGHRA, CDR2 YSYEKL. Trimming stripped 1 base from V and 5 bases from J, with 14 bases between. This CDR3 region has 16 residues. The CDR3 sequence: CASSQATFLQTGELFF. The CDR3 DNA is TGCGCCAGCAGCCAAGCTACATTTCTCCAGACCGGGGAGCTGTTTTTT.

This chain uses TRBV28 with TRBJ1-3, with D unclear. CDR3 length: 14 amino acids. Per the germline V gene, CDR1 is MDHEN and CDR2 is SYDVKM. V dropped 6 bases and J dropped 0 bases, with 9 bases sitting between them. Here the CDR3 reads CASSLQSSGNTIYF. The CDR3 DNA follows: TGTGCCAGCAGCCTACAAAGCTCTGGAAACACCATATATTTT.